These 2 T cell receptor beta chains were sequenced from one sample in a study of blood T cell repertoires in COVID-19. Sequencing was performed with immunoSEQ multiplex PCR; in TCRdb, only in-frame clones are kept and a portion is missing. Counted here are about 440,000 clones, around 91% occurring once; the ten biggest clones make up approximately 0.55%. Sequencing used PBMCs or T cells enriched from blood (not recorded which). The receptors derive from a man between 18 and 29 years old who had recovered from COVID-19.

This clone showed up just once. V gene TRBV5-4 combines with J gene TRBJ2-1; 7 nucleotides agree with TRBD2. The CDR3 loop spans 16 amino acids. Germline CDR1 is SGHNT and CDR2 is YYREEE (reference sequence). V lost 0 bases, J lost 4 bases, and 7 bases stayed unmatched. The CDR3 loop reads CASSLAGSSGYNEQFF. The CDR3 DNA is TGTGCCAGCAGCTTGGCGGGTTCTAGCGGATACAATGAGCAGTTCTTC.

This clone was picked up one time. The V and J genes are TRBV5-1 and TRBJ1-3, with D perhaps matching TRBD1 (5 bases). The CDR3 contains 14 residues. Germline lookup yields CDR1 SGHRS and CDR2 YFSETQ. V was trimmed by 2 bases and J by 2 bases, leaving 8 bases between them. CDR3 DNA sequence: TGCGCCAGCAGCTTCGGGGGAACTGGAAACACCATATATTTT. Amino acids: CASSFGGTGNTIYF.